This note documents a single T cell receptor beta chain sequence. What it binds is unknown. This CDR3 region has 12 residues. Trimming cost V 8 bases and J 2 bases, with 7 bases left between them. Germline V gene sequence: CDR1 MNHNY, CDR2 SVGAGI (reference sequence). This sample is part of a study of T cells after yellow fever vaccination. Broader study findings: Abundant clonotypes from the bulk population could have been carried over as contaminants into FACS-sorted repertoires. A minor fraction of clonotypes spanned both CD4 and CD8 compartments.

MiXCR was run by TCRdb on the 5' RACE reads, yielding one entry per CDR3 protein. The sample holds 120,000 or so distinct CDR3 sequences, around 15% seen once. The TCR comes from a man between 18 and 35 years old who received the YFV17D yellow fever vaccine. The input for sequencing was CD8+ T cells sorted from PBMCs, taken 5 days after the yellow fever booster vaccination. The chain carries TRBV6-6 and TRBJ2-4, with D hard to call. The CDR3 nucleotides read TGTGCCAGCGGGCCAACCAAAAACATTCAGTACTTC. Translation: CASGPTKNIQYF.